The 9 T cell receptor beta chains reported below all come from one sample, sequenced in a study of blood T cell repertoires in COVID-19. Measured with immunoSEQ multiplex PCR; TCRdb has only the in-frame clones, and not every one. The sample has a few hundred thousand clones; around 90% are singletons. The sample comprised PBMCs or T cells enriched from blood (not recorded which). Source of these receptors: a man aged 25 to 45 who had been exposed to COVID-19.

This clone was counted a few times. CDR3 residues: CASSPWGGENIQYF. The CDR3 bases are TGTGCCAGCAGTCCCTGGGGGGGGGAAAACATTCAGTACTTC. This chain joins TRBV25-1 and TRBJ2-4; 7 bases are shared with TRBD2. The V and J ends lost 5 bases and 5 bases, in that order; junction bases with no gene match: 6. CDR3 length equals 14 residues. CDR1 is MGHDK and CDR2 is SYGVNS in the germline V gene.

The chain employs TRBV13 and TRBJ2-1, with 7 bases that match TRBD2. Trimming at V came to 5 bases and at J to 4 bases, leaving 8 bases not matched to a gene. Germline V gene lookup returns CDR1 PRHDT and CDR2 FYEKMQ (reference sequence). The CDR3 is 15 residues long. CDR3 residues: CASSIYVGGYNEQFF. The DNA for the CDR3 is TGTGCCAGCAGCATATACGTGGGAGGGTACAATGAGCAGTTCTTC.

The chain uses TRBV4-3 and TRBJ1-6, with D possibly matching TRBD1 (5 bases). Trimming stripped 0 bases from V and 9 bases from J, with 12 bases between. The germline V gene has CDR1 LGHNA and CDR2 YSLEER. CDR3 length: 15 residues. In DNA form, the CDR3 reads TGCGCCAGCAGCCAAGAAGCCAAGGGGCGTTCACCCCTCCACTTT. Protein: CASSQEAKGRSPLHF.

The table lists this clone with a count of one. The J gene is TRBJ2-2, the V gene TRBV5-1, with TRBD1 matching over 10 bases. Trimming cost V 4 bases and J 6 bases; bases outside gene matches: 0. Germline CDR1 SGHRS, CDR2 YFSETQ. The CDR3 is made up of 13 amino acids. DNA for the CDR3: TGCGCCAGCAGCGGGACAGGGGCCGGGGAGCTGTTTTTT. This encodes CASSGTGAGELFF.

This clone was detected only once. The V call is TRBV11-2, the J call TRBJ2-7; possible D gene TRBD2, 7 bases. Germline V gene sequence: CDR1 SGHAT, CDR2 FQNNGV. V was clipped by 3 bases and J by 5 bases, with 20 bases between them. The CDR3 runs 16 residues. The CDR3 sequence: CASSFLRGGRAHEQYF. DNA for the CDR3: TGTGCCAGCAGCTTTCTTAGGGGGGGCCGGGCGCACGAGCAGTACTTC.

The V and J genes are TRBV27 and TRBJ2-3; D perhaps matches TRBD1 (6 bases). V gave up 4 bases and J gave up 1 base, with 12 bases separating them. The CDR3 runs to 15 residues. Germline lookup yields CDR1 MNHEY and CDR2 SMNVEV (reference sequence). The CDR3 DNA reads TGTGCCAGCAGTTGGGGGCGGGTGGGCACAGATACGCAGTATTTT. It translates to CASSWGRVGTDTQYF.

The chain uses TRBV5-5 and TRBJ2-1; D may be TRBD2 (5 bases). This CDR3 comprises 15 residues. V was pared by 7 bases and J by 0 bases, with 14 bases between. Germline CDR1 reads SGHKS; CDR2 reads YYEKEE (reference sequence). CDR3 DNA sequence: TGTGCCAGCCAGGCTGTAGCGAGCTCCTACAATGAGCAGTTCTTC. This codes for CASQAVASSYNEQFF.

The chain couples TRBV11-3 to TRBJ2-2, with TRBD2 matching 8 bases. Per germline, CDR1 SGHNT and CDR2 YENEEA. V lost 1 base and J lost 4; bases outside the gene matches: 2. The length of the CDR3 is 15 residues. This CDR3 reads CASSLAGGTTGELFF. The CDR3, as DNA: TGTGCCAGCAGCTTAGCGGGGGGGACCACCGGGGAGCTGTTTTTT.

This chain joins TRBV30 and TRBJ2-2, with 7 bases matching TRBD1. CDR1 and CDR2 (germline): GTSNPN, SVGIG (reference sequence). This CDR3 is built from 15 residues. V gave up 1 base and J gave up 3 bases; unmatched junction bases: 5. The CDR3 loop reads CAWSEGGGDTGELFF. The CDR3 DNA follows: TGTGCCTGGAGTGAAGGGGGCGGAGACACCGGGGAGCTGTTTTTT.